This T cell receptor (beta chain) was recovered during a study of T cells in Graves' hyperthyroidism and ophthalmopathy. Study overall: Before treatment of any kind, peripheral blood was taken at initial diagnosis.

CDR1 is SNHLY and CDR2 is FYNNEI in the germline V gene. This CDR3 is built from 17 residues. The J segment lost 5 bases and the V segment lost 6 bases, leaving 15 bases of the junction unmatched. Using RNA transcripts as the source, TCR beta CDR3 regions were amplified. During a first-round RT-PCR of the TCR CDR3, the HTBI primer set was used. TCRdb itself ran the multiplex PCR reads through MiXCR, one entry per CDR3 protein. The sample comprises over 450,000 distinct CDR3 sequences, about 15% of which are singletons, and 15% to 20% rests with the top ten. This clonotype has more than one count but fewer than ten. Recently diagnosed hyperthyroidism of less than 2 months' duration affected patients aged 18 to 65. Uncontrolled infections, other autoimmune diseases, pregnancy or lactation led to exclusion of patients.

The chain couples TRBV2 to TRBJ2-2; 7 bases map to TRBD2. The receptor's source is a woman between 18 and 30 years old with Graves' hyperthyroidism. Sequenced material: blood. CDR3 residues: CASRTASGATQTGELFF. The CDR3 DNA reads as TGTGCCAGCAGGACGGCTAGCGGTGCTACCCAGACCGGGGAGCTGTTTTTT.